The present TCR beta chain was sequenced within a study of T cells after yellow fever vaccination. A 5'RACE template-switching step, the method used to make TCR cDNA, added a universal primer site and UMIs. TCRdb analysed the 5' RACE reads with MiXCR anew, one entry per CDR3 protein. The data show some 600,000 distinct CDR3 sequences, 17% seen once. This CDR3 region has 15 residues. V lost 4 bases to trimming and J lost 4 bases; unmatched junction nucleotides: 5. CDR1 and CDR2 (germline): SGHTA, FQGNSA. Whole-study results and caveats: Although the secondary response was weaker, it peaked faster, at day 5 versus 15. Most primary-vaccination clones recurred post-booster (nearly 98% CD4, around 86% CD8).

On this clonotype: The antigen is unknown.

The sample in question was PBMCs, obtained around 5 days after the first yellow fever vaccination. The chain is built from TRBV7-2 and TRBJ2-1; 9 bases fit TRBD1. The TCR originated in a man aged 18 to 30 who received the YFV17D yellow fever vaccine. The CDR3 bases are TGTGCCAGCAGCTCGCGACAGGGGGTTTACAATGAGCAGTTCTTC. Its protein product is CASSSRQGVYNEQFF.